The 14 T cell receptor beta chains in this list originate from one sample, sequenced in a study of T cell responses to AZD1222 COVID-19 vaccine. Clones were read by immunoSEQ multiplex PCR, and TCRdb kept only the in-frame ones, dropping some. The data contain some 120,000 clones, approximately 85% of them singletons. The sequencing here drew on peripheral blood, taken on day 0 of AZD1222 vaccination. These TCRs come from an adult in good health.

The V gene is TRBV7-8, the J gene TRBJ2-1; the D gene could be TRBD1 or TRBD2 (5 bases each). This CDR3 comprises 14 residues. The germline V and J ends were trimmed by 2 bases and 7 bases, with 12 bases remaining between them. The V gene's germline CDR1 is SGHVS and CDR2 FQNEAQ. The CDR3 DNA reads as TGTGCCAGCAGCTTATGGATAGGGACGAATGAGCAGTTCTTC. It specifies CASSLWIGTNEQFF.

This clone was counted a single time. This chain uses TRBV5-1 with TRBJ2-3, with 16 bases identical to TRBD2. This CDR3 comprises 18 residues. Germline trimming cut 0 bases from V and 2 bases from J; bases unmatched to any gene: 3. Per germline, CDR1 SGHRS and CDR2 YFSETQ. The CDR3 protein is CASSLAGLAGGSTDTQYF. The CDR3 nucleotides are TGCGCCAGCAGCTTGGCGGGACTAGCGGGGGGGTCCACAGATACGCAGTATTTT.

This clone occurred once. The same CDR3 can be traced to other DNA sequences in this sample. CDR3 coding DNA: TGTGCCAGCAGCCCCCAGTTTAACTATGGCTACACCTTC. The encoded protein is CASSPQFNYGYTF. The chain is built from TRBV14 and TRBJ1-2; D call uncertain. Germline lookup yields CDR1 SGHDN and CDR2 FVKESK. The CDR3 is 13 residues long. Trimming shortened V by 4 bases and J by 1 base, and 7 bases separated the two germline ends.

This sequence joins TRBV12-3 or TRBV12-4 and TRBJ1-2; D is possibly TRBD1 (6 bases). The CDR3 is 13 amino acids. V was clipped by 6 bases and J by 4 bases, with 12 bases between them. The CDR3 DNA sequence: TGTGCCAGCAGGTCCATGACAGGCTATGGCTACACCTTC. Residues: CASRSMTGYGYTF.

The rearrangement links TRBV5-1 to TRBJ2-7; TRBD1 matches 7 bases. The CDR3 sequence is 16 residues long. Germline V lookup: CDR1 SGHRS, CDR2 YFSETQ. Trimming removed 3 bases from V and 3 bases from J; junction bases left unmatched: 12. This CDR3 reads CASSYKLTGESYEQYF. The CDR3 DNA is TGCGCCAGCAGCTACAAGTTAACAGGGGAGAGCTACGAGCAGTACTTC.

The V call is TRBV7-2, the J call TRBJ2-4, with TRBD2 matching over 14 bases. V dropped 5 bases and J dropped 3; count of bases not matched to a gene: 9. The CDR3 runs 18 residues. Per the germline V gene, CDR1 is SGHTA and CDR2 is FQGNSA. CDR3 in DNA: TGTGCCAGCAGCCGCGATTCGGGACTAGCGGGGGACAAAAACATTCAGTACTTC. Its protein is CASSRDSGLAGDKNIQYF.

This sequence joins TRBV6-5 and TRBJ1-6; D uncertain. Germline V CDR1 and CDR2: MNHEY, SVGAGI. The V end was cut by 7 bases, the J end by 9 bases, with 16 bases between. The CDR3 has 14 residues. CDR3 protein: CASKLDSRSSPLHF. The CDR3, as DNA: TGTGCCAGCAAACTGGACTCCCGGAGTTCACCCCTCCACTTT.

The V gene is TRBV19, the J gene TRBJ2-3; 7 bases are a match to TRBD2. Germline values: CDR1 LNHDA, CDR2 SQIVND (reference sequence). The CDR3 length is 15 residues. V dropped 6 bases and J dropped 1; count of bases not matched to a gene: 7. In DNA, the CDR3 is TGTGCCAGTAGCCAAGCGGGACCTGGCACAGATACGCAGTATTTT. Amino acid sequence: CASSQAGPGTDTQYF.

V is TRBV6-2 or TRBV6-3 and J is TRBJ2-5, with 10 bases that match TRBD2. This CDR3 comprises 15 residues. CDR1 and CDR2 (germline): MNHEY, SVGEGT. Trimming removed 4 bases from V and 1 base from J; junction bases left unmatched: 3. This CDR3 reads CASSLASGGQETQYF. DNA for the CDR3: TGTGCCAGCAGTTTAGCTAGCGGGGGCCAAGAGACCCAGTACTTC.

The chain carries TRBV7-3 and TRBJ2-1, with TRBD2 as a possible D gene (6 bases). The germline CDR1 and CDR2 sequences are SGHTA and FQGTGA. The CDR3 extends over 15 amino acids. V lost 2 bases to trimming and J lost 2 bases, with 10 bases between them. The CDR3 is CASSLSGEPYNEQFF. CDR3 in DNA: TGTGCCAGCAGCTTATCGGGGGAACCCTACAATGAGCAGTTCTTC.

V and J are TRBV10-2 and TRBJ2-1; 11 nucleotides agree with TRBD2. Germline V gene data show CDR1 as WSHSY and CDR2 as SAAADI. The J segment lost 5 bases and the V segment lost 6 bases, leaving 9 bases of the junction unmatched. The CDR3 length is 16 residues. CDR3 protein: CASSDPGTSGNNEQFF. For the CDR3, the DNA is TGCGCCAGCAGCGATCCCGGGACTAGCGGTAACAATGAGCAGTTCTTC.

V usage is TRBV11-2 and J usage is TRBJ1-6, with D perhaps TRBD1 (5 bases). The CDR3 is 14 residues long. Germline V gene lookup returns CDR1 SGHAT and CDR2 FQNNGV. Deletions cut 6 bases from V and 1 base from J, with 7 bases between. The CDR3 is CASRGGSYNSPLHF. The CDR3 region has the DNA TGTGCCAGCAGGGGGGGGTCCTATAATTCACCCCTCCACTTT. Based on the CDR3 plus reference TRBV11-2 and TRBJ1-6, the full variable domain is EAGVAQSPRYKIIEKRQSVAFWCNPISGHATLYWYQQILGQGPKLLIQFQNNGVVDDSQLPKDRFSAERLKGVDSTLKIQPAKLEDSAVYLCASRGGSYNSPLHFGNGTRLTVT.

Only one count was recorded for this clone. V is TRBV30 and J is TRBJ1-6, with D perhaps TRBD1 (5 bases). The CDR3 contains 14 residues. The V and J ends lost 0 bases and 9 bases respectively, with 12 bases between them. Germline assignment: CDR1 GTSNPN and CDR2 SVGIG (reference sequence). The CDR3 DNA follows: TGTGCCTGGAGTGTACTAGGGGTGCGTTCACCCCTCCACTTT. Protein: CAWSVLGVRSPLHF.

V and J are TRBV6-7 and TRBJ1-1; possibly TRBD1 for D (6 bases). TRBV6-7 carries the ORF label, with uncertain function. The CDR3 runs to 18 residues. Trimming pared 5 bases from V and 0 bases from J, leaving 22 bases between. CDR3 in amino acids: CASSHKNREEALNTEAFF. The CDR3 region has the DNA TGTGCCAGCAGTCACAAAAACAGGGAGGAGGCCTTGAACACTGAAGCTTTCTTT.